This T cell receptor (beta chain) comes out of a study of blood T cell repertoires in COVID-19. Participant ages covered roughly 18 to 89 years across about two dozen US areas. The V gene's germline CDR1 is MNHEY and CDR2 SVGEGT. Germline trimming cut 4 bases from V and 7 bases from J; bases unmatched to any gene: 9. This CDR3 comprises 15 residues. Under the authors' procedure: Amplified reference gene primers provided the basis for estimating nucleated cell counts. The method was immunoSEQ multiplex PCR; TCRdb's version includes in-frame clones alone and lacks a portion of them. Clone size and the V and J calls come from that table; the DNA yielded D and trimming. Of about 300,000 clones in the sample, about nine tenths are singletons; the top ten hold around 9.3%.

The sequenced sample consisted of PBMCs or T cells enriched from blood (not recorded which). This TCR came from a young woman who had recovered from COVID-19. The V call is TRBV6-2 or TRBV6-3, the J call TRBJ1-1; 10 bases line up with TRBD1. The CDR3 region is CASSFAGTGAIEAFF. In DNA form, the CDR3 reads TGTGCCAGCAGTTTCGCCGGGACAGGGGCCATTGAAGCTTTCTTT.